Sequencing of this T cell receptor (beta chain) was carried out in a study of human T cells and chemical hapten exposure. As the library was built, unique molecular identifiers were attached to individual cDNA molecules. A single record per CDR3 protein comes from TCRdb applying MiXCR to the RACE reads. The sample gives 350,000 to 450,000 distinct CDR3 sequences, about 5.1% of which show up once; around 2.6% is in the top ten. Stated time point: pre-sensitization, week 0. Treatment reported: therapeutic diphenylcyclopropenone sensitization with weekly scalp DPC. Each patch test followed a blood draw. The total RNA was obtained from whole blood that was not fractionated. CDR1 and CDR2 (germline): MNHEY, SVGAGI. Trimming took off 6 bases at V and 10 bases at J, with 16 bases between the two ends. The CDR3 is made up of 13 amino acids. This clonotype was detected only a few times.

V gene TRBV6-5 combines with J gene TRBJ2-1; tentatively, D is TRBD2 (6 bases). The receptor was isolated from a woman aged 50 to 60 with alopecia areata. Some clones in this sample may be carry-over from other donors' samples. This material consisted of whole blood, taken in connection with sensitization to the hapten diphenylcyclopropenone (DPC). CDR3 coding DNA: TGTGCCAGCAGCCTTGACGGGGGTGGAGAGCAGTTCTTC. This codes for CASSLDGGGEQFF.